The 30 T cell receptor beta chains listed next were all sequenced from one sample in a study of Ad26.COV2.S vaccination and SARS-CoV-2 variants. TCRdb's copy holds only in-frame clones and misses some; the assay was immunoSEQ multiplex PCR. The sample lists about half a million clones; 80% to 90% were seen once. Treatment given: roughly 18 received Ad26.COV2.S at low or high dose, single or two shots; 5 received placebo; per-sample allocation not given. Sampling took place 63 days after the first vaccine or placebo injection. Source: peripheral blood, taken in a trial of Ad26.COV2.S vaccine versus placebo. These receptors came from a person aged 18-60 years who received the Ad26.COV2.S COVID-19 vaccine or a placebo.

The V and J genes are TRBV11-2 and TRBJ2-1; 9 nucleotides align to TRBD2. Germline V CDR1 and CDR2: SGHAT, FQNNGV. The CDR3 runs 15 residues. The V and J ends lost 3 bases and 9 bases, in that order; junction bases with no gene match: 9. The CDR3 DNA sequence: TGTGCCAGCAGCTTTACCAGCGGGGGGTCGGGTGAGCAGTTCTTC. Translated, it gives CASSFTSGGSGEQFF. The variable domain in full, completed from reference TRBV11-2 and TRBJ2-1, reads EAGVAQSPRYKIIEKRQSVAFWCNPISGHATLYWYQQILGQGPKLLIQFQNNGVVDDSQLPKDRFSAERLKGVDSTLKIQPAKLEDSAVYLCASSFTSGGSGEQFFGPGTRLTVL.

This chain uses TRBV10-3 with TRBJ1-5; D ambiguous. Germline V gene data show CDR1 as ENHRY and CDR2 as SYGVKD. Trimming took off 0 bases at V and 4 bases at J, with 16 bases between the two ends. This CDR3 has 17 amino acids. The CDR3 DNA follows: TGTGCCATCAGTGAGTCCCGAATTCTCGGAGTAAATCAGCCCCAGCATTTT. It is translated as CAISESRILGVNQPQHF.

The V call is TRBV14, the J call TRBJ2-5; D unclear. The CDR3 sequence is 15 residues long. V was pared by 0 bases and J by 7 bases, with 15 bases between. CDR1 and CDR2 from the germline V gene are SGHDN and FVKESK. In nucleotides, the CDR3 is TGTGCCAGCAGCCAAGATCCCCCACGCCCTGGGACCCAGTACTTC. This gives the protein CASSQDPPRPGTQYF.

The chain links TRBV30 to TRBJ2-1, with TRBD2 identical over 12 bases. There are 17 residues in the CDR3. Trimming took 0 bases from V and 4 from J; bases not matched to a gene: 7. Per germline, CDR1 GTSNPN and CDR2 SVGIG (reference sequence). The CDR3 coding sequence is TGTGCCTGGAGTGTTACACGGACTAGCGGGGCATACAATGAGCAGTTCTTC. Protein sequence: CAWSVTRTSGAYNEQFF.

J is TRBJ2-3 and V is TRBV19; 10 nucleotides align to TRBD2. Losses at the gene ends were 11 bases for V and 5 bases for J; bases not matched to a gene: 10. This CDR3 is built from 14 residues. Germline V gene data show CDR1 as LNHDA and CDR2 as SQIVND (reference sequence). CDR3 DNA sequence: TGTGCCGCCGCCCCCGGGACTAGCGTAGATACGCAGTATTTT. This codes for CAAAPGTSVDTQYF.

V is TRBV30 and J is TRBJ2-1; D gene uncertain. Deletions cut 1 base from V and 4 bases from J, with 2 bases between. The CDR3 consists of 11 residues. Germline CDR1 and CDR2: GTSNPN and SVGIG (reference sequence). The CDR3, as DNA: TGTGCCTGGAGTGGATACAATGAGCAGTTCTTC. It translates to CAWSGYNEQFF.

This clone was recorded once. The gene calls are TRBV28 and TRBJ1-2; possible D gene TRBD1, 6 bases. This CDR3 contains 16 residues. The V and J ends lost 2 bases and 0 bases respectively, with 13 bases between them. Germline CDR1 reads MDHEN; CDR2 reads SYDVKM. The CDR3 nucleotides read TGTGCCAGCAGTTTAGGGGGGGCTGGAGCTAACTATGGCTACACCTTC. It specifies CASSLGGAGANYGYTF.

This CDR3 reads CASSIEDGPYEQYF. CDR3 coding DNA: TGTGCCAGTAGTATCGAGGACGGCCCCTACGAGCAGTACTTC. The J gene is TRBJ2-7, the V gene TRBV19; D is uncertain. Germline CDR1 and CDR2: LNHDA and SQIVND (reference sequence). CDR3 length: 14 amino acids. Trimming shortened V by 3 bases and J by 2 bases, and 11 bases separated the two germline ends. Drawing the rest from reference TRBV19 and TRBJ2-7, the complete variable domain is DGGITQSPKYLFRKEGQNVTLSCEQNLNHDAMYWYRQDPGQGLRLIYYSQIVNDFQKGDIAEGYSVSREKKESFPLTVTSAQKNPTAFYLCASSIEDGPYEQYFGPGTRLTVT.

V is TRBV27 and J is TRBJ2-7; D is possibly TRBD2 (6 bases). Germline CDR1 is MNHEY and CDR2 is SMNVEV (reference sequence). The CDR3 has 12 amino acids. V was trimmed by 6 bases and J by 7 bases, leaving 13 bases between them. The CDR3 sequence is CASRGQGGEQYF. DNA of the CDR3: TGTGCCAGCAGGGGGCAGGGAGGTGAGCAGTACTTC.

The chain's CDR3 is CASSEFVTGAGGYTF. The CDR3 DNA sequence: TGTGCCAGCAGTGAATTCGTGACAGGGGCGGGTGGCTACACCTTC. The chain links TRBV25-1 to TRBJ1-2; TRBD1 aligns across 8 bases. This CDR3 has 15 amino acids. The germline V gene has CDR1 MGHDK and CDR2 SYGVNS. J was trimmed by 7 bases and V by 1 base; bases with no gene match: 8.

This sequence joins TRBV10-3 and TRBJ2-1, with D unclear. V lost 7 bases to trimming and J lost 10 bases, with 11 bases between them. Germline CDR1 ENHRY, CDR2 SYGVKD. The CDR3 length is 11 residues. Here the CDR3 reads CAITAGSEQFF. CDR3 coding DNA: TGTGCCATCACGGCCGGGTCAGAGCAGTTCTTC.

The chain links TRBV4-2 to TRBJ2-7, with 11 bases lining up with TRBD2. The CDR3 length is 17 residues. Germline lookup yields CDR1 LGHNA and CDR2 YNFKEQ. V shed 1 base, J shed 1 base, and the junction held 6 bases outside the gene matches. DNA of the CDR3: TGTGCCAGCAGCCAAGCACTCTCTAGCGGGAGGTCCTACGAGCAGTACTTC. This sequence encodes CASSQALSSGRSYEQYF.

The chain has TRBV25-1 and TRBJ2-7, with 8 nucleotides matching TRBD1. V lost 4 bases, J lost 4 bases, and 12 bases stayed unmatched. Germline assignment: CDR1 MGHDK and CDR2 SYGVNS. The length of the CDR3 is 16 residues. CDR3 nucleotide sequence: TGTGCCAGCAGTGTTCCCAATCCGGACAGGGATTACGAGCAGTACTTC. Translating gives CASSVPNPDRDYEQYF.

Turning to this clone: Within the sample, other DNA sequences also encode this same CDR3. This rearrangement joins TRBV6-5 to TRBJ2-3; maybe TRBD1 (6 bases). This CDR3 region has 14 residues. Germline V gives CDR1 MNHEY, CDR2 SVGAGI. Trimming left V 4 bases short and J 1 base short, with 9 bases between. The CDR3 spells CASSSSGGTDTQYF. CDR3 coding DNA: TGTGCCAGCAGTTCTTCAGGGGGCACAGATACGCAGTATTTT.

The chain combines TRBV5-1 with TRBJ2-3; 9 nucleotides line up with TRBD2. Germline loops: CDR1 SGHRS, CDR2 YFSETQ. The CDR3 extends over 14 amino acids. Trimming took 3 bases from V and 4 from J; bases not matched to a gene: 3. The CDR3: CASSYEREADTQYF. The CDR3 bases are TGCGCCAGCAGCTATGAGCGGGAGGCAGATACGCAGTATTTT.

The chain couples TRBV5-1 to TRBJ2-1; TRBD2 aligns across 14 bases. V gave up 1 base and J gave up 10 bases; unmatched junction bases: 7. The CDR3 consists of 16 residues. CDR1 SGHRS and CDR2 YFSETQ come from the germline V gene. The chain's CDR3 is CASSLLTSGRAGEQFF. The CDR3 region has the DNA TGCGCCAGCAGCTTGCTGACTAGCGGGAGGGCCGGGGAGCAGTTCTTC.

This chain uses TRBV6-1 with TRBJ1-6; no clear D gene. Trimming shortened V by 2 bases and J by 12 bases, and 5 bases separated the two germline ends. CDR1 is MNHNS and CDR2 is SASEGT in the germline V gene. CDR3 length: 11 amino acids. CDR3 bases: TGTGCCAGCAGTGAATGGGGACCCCTCCACTTT. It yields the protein CASSEWGPLHF.

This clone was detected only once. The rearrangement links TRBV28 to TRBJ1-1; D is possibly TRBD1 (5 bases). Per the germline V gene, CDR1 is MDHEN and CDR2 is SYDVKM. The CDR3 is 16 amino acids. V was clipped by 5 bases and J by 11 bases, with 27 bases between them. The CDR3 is CASSSGQANNPKGAFF. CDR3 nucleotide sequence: TGTGCCAGCAGTAGTGGTCAGGCCAATAACCCCAAGGGGGCTTTCTTT.

CDR3 residues: CASRGGSYNEQFF. The CDR3 DNA reads as TGTGCCAGCAGGGGGGGCTCCTACAATGAGCAGTTCTTC. The chain combines TRBV12-3 or TRBV12-4 with TRBJ2-1; a possible D gene is TRBD2 (6 bases). V was trimmed by 6 bases and J by 0 bases, leaving 6 bases between them. The CDR3 covers 13 residues.

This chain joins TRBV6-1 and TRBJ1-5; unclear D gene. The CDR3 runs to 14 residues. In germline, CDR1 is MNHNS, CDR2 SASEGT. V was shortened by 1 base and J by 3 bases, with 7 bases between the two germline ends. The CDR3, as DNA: TGTGCCAGCAGTGAAGGTTGGTTCAATCAGCCCCAGCATTTT. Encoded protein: CASSEGWFNQPQHF.

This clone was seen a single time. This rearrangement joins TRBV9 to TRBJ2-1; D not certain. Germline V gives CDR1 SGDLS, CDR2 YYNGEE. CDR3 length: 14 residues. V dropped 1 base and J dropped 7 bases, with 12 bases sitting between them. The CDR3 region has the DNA TGTGCCAGCAGCGTAATCCCAACGAGTAATGAGCAGTTCTTC. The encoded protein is CASSVIPTSNEQFF.

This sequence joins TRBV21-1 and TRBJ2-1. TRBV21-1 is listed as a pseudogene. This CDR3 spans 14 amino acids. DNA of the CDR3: TGTGCCAGCACCAAGGATTTGAGCCTTTATGAGCAGTTCTTC. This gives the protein CASTKDLSLYEQFF.

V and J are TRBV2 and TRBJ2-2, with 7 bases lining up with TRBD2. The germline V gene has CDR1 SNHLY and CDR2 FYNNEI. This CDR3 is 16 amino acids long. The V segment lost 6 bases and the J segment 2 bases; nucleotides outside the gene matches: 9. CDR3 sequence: CASRRWLAENTGELFF. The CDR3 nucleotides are TGTGCCAGCAGGAGGTGGCTAGCGGAAAACACCGGGGAGCTGTTTTTT.

This CDR3 is CASSSSGTGNRYEQYF. The CDR3 DNA sequence: TGTGCCAGCAGTTCGTCCGGGACAGGTAATCGCTACGAGCAGTACTTC. The chain couples TRBV27 to TRBJ2-7; TRBD1 aligns across 8 bases. V shed 4 bases and J 3 bases; nucleotides not matched to a gene: 11. Looked up from germline, CDR1 is MNHEY and CDR2 is SMNVEV (reference sequence). CDR3 length: 16 amino acids.

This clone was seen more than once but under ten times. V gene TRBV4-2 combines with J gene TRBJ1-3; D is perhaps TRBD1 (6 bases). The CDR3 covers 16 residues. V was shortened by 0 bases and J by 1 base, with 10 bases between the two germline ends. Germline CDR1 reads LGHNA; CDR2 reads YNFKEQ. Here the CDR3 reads CASSQEYRASGNTIYF. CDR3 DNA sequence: TGTGCCAGCAGCCAAGAATACAGGGCATCTGGAAACACCATATATTTT.

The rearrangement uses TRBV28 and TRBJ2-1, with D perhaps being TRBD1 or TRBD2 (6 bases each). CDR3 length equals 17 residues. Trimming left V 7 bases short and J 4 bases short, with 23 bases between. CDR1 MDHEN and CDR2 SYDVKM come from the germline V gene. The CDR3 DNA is TGTGCCAGCATCTCCAGCTTAGGGGGAGGAGATTACAATGAGCAGTTCTTC. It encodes CASISSLGGGDYNEQFF.

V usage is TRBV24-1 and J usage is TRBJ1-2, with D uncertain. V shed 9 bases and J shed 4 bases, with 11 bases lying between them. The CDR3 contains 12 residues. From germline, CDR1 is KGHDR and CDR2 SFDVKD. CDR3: CATSAEGYGYTF. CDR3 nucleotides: TGTGCCACCTCAGCCGAGGGCTATGGCTACACCTTC.

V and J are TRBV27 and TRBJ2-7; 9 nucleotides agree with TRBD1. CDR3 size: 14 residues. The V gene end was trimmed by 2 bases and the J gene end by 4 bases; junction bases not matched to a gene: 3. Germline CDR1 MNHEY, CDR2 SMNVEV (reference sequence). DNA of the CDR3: TGTGCCAGCAGTTTAGGACAGGGGACGTACGAGCAGTACTTC. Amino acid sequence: CASSLGQGTYEQYF.

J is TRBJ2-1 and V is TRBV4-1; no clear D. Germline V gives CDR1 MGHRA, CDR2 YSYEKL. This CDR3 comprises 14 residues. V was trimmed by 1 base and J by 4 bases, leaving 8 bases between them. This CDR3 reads CASSQGVPYNEQFF. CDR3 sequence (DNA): TGCGCCAGCAGCCAAGGGGTCCCTTACAATGAGCAGTTCTTC.

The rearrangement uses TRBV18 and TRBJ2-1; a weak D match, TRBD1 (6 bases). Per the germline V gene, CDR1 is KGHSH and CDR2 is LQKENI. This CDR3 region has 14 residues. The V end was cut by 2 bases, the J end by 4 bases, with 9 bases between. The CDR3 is CASSPKGVYNEQFF. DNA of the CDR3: TGTGCCAGCTCACCAAAGGGGGTTTACAATGAGCAGTTCTTC.